Listed here are 30 T cell receptor beta chains from one sample, sequenced in a study of OX40 agonist ivuxolimab in advanced cancers. Profiling relied on immunoSEQ multiplex PCR, and the TCRdb table lists in-frame clones only, not all of them. Of approximately 69,000 clones listed, around 88% are singletons. This sample comprised CD4+ or CD8+ T cells sorted from blood, obtained in a trial of the OX40 agonist ivuxolimab. The receptors derive from an adult with an advanced solid tumor such as melanoma, head and neck, liver or kidney cancer.

The chain uses TRBV5-1 and TRBJ2-4, with a weak D call TRBD2 (5 bases). This CDR3 is 15 amino acids long. Germline V gene lookup returns CDR1 SGHRS and CDR2 YFSETQ. V was pared by 3 bases and J by 0 bases, with 10 bases between. In DNA, the CDR3 is TGCGCCAGCAGCTCCTCCGGGGTAGCCAAAAACATTCAGTACTTC. Translation: CASSSSGVAKNIQYF.

This clone was counted only a few times. The chain is built from TRBV30 and TRBJ1-3; possible D gene TRBD1, 5 bases. The CDR3 runs 15 residues. V was cut by 2 bases and J by 4 bases, with 15 bases left in between. Germline CDR1 and CDR2: GTSNPN and SVGIG (reference sequence). The DNA of the CDR3 is TGTGCCTGGAGTTCCGGGGCCGTTGAAGGAAACACCATATATTTT. This gives the protein CAWSSGAVEGNTIYF.

This clone was detected only a few times. The chain combines TRBV5-1 with TRBJ1-3; D might be TRBD1 (6 bases). Between the trimmed V and J ends, which lost 4 bases and 4 bases, there was a span of 12 bases. CDR1 SGHRS and CDR2 YFSETQ come from the germline V gene. The CDR3 loop spans 14 amino acids. CDR3 DNA sequence: TGCGCCAGCAGCGGAACAGGGCCGGGAAACACCATATATTTT. The encoded protein is CASSGTGPGNTIYF.

Worth noting for this clone: The sample holds other DNA sequences that translate to the same CDR3. The chain couples TRBV7-3 to TRBJ2-5, with TRBD1 as a possible D gene (5 bases). V was pared by 3 bases and J by 5 bases, with 10 bases between. Looked up from germline, CDR1 is SGHTA and CDR2 is FQGTGA. The CDR3 consists of 13 residues. The DNA of the CDR3 is TGTGCCAGCAGCTTGACAGCCCAGGAGACCCAGTACTTC. Protein product: CASSLTAQETQYF.

The chain employs TRBV28 and TRBJ2-7; 8 bases match TRBD1. This CDR3 comprises 16 residues. After removal of 5 bases from V and 3 bases from J, the junction contained 12 bases not matched to a gene. The V gene's germline CDR1 is MDHEN and CDR2 SYDVKM. The CDR3 region is CASSPPTTGAHYEQYF. The CDR3 DNA follows: TGTGCCAGCAGTCCCCCCACGACAGGGGCCCACTACGAGCAGTACTTC.

The rearrangement links TRBV12-5 to TRBJ2-7, with 11 bases identical to TRBD1. The CDR3 is 16 amino acids. From germline, CDR1 is LGHNT and CDR2 FRNRAP. V lost 2 bases to trimming and J lost 1 base; unmatched junction nucleotides: 4. DNA for the CDR3: TGTGCTAGTGGTTTGCGGACAGGGGGCGAATCCTACGAGCAGTACTTC. It yields the protein CASGLRTGGESYEQYF. Together with reference TRBV12-5 and TRBJ2-7, the CDR3 gives the full variable domain: DARVTQTPRHKVTEMGQEVTMRCQPILGHNTVFWYRQTMMQGLELLAYFRNRAPLDDSGMPKDRFSAEMPDATLATLKIQPSEPRDSAVYFCASGLRTGGESYEQYFGPGTRLTVT.

The genes are TRBV5-6 and TRBJ2-2, with TRBD2 identical over 11 bases. This CDR3 is built from 15 residues. The germline V gene has CDR1 SGHDT and CDR2 YYEEEE. V was pared by 3 bases and J by 6 bases, with 4 bases of the junction left unmatched. The CDR3 loop is CASSSLAGGPGELFF. DNA of the CDR3: TGTGCCAGCAGCTCGTTAGCGGGGGGGCCCGGGGAGCTGTTTTTT.

This clone was seen more than once but under ten times. The chain has TRBV2 and TRBJ1-1; D possibly corresponds to TRBD1 (6 bases). The CDR3 runs to 13 residues. Trimming took 7 bases from V and 1 from J, leaving 10 bases between them. CDR1 SNHLY and CDR2 FYNNEI come from the germline V gene. This CDR3 is CASTAGENTEAFF. DNA for the CDR3: TGTGCCAGCACGGCAGGGGAGAACACTGAAGCTTTCTTT.

V gene TRBV18 combines with J gene TRBJ2-2; D may be TRBD1 (6 bases). CDR3 length: 13 residues. Deletions cut 1 base from V and 6 bases from J, with 6 bases between. Germline CDR1 and CDR2: KGHSH and LQKENI. The CDR3 DNA reads as TGTGCCAGCTCACCACAGGGGGCCGGGGAGCTGTTTTTT. It is translated as CASSPQGAGELFF. The full variable domain, rest sourced from reference TRBV18 and TRBJ2-2, is NAGVMQNPRHLVRRRGQEARLRCSPMKGHSHVYWYRQLPEEGLKFMVYLQKENIIDESGMPKERFSAEFPKEGPSILRIQQVVRGDSAAYFCASSPQGAGELFFGEGSRLTVL.

For the CDR3, the DNA is TGTGCCAGCAGCTTAGTTATTAGCGGCCCTTACAATGAGCAGTTCTTC. Its translation is CASSLVISGPYNEQFF. The chain carries TRBV11-3 and TRBJ2-1, with D possibly being TRBD2 (6 bases). Germline V gene lookup returns CDR1 SGHNT and CDR2 YENEEA. V was cut by 1 base and J by 4 bases, with 14 bases left in between. The CDR3 is 16 amino acids.

The chain employs TRBV18 and TRBJ1-1; no clear D gene. Trimming cost V 5 bases and J 8 bases, with 18 bases left between them. The CDR3 is 14 residues long. The germline V gene encodes CDR1 KGHSH and CDR2 LQKENI. CDR3 amino acids: CASSSVAAGPEAFF. The CDR3 nucleotides read TGTGCCAGCTCATCCGTCGCGGCCGGTCCCGAAGCTTTCTTT.

The chain is built from TRBV18 and TRBJ2-5; no reliable D call. The germline V and J ends were trimmed by 0 bases and 5 bases, with 4 bases remaining between them. CDR3 length equals 12 residues. Germline V gives CDR1 KGHSH, CDR2 LQKENI. The CDR3 reads CASSPPEETQYF. In DNA, the CDR3 is TGTGCCAGCTCACCACCGGAGGAGACCCAGTACTTC.

Only one count was recorded for this clone. The V gene is TRBV5-1, the J gene TRBJ1-3, with 8 nucleotides matching TRBD1. With V trimmed by 0 bases and J by 0 bases, 5 bases remained unmatched. Germline CDR1 and CDR2: SGHRS and YFSETQ. The CDR3 extends over 17 amino acids. DNA of the CDR3: TGCGCCAGCAGCTTGGGGACAGGGACGAGCTCTGGAAACACCATATATTTT. Translating gives CASSLGTGTSSGNTIYF.

The table lists this clone with a count of one. V and J are TRBV6-6 and TRBJ2-1; 7 positions agree with TRBD2. The CDR3 extends over 15 amino acids. Germline assignment: CDR1 MNHNY and CDR2 SVGAGI (reference sequence). V dropped 6 bases and J dropped 0; count of bases not matched to a gene: 5. This chain's CDR3 is CASRSRGVSYNEQFF. The CDR3 DNA is TGTGCCAGCAGATCTCGGGGGGTCTCCTACAATGAGCAGTTCTTC.

V gene TRBV2 combines with J gene TRBJ2-2; 9 nucleotides line up with TRBD1. CDR1 and CDR2 from the germline V gene are SNHLY and FYNNEI. After removal of 6 bases from V and 6 bases from J, the junction contained 14 bases not matched to a gene. The CDR3 is 17 residues long. CDR3: CASSIRGGQGGSGELFF. Written as DNA, the CDR3 is TGTGCCAGCAGCATCCGAGGGGGACAGGGTGGGTCCGGGGAGCTGTTTTTT.

This clone was counted once. The chain has TRBV4-1 and TRBJ2-5, with D hard to call. The better agreement between TRBJ2-7 and the DNA end casts doubt on the J call. The germline V gene encodes CDR1 MGHRA and CDR2 YSYEKL. This CDR3 spans 19 amino acids. The CDR3 sequence: CASSQFGPPLPRSSYEQYF. CDR3 in DNA: TGCGCCAGCAGCCAATTCGGCCCCCCCCTGCCAAGGAGCTCCTACGAGCAGTACTTC.

This rearrangement joins TRBV5-1 to TRBJ2-5; no definite D call. Trimming removed 2 bases at V and 1 base at J, with 9 bases between. The CDR3 covers 14 residues. In germline, CDR1 is SGHRS, CDR2 YFSETQ. CDR3 sequence reads: CASSLQPSQETQYF. As DNA, the CDR3 is TGCGCCAGCAGCTTACAGCCTTCCCAAGAGACCCAGTACTTC.

The rearrangement links TRBV6-1 to TRBJ1-1, with unresolved D. The CDR3 is 14 amino acids. The V and J ends lost 1 base and 1 base respectively, with 7 bases between them. The germline gives CDR1 MNHNS, CDR2 SASEGT. The CDR3 region is CASSEGPQNTEAFF. CDR3 bases: TGTGCCAGCAGTGAAGGGCCTCAGAACACTGAAGCTTTCTTT.

This clone is medium-sized (0.01 to 0.1%) in the sample. V is TRBV9 and J is TRBJ2-2, with 8 bases aligning to TRBD1. The germline gives CDR1 SGDLS, CDR2 YYNGEE. This CDR3 is 16 amino acids long. V lost 0 bases, J lost 5 bases, and 6 bases stayed unmatched. The CDR3 region has the DNA TGTGCCAGCAGCGTAGGCCAGGGGGCGCGTACCGGGGAGCTGTTTTTT. Amino acid sequence: CASSVGQGARTGELFF.

The CDR3 DNA follows: TGTGCCAGCATTGGTGACAGGGGCGGCAATTCACCCCTCCACTTT. Its translation: CASIGDRGGNSPLHF. This rearrangement joins TRBV6-1 to TRBJ1-6, with TRBD1 identical over 8 bases. CDR1 MNHNS and CDR2 SASEGT come from the germline V gene. The CDR3 length is 15 residues. V was clipped by 7 bases and J by 7 bases; unmatched bases: 9.

About this clone: The same CDR3 arises from other DNA sequences in this sample as well. The V gene is TRBV6-5, the J gene TRBJ1-3; no clear D. Germline V lookup: CDR1 MNHEY, CDR2 SVGAGI. The ends were cut back, 4 bases at V and 0 bases at J, with 7 bases in the middle. CDR3 length: 14 residues. The CDR3 spells CASSLGSSGNTIYF. The CDR3 bases are TGTGCCAGCAGTTTAGGGAGCTCTGGAAACACCATATATTTT.

The chain carries TRBV5-1 and TRBJ2-5, with 9 bases matching TRBD2. The germline CDR1 and CDR2 sequences are SGHRS and YFSETQ. V dropped 7 bases and J dropped 3; count of bases not matched to a gene: 7. This CDR3 spans 14 amino acids. The CDR3 loop is CASESGGHKETQYF. In nucleotides, the CDR3 is TGCGCCAGCGAAAGCGGGGGGCATAAAGAGACCCAGTACTTC.

The chain combines TRBV2 with TRBJ2-5, with 7 positions matching TRBD1. Germline V gene lookup returns CDR1 SNHLY and CDR2 FYNNEI. Trimming removed 3 bases from V and 1 base from J; junction bases left unmatched: 5. CDR3 length: 15 residues. DNA for the CDR3: TGTGCCAGCAGTGACCCCCACAGGGGCCAAGAGACCCAGTACTTC. This encodes CASSDPHRGQETQYF. The full variable domain, its missing parts supplied by reference TRBV2 and TRBJ2-5, is EPEVTQTPSHQVTQMGQEVILRCVPISNHLYFYWYRQILGQKVEFLVSFYNNEISEKSEIFDDQFSVERPDGSNFTLKIRSTKLEDSAMYFCASSDPHRGQETQYFGPGTRLLVL.

The chain is built from TRBV10-1 and TRBJ1-5; TRBD1 might be the D (6 bases). The germline gives CDR1 WNHNN, CDR2 SYGVQD (reference sequence). V lost 3 bases, J lost 6 bases, and 12 bases lay in between. The length of the CDR3 is 14 residues. The CDR3 here is CASSDGGAGQPQHF. The CDR3 DNA reads as TGCGCCAGCAGTGACGGGGGCGCCGGTCAGCCCCAGCATTTT.

In its sample, this clone was seen once. The CDR3 is CSATPRNEQYF. CDR3 coding DNA: TGCAGTGCTACCCCTAGGAACGAGCAGTACTTC. The chain has TRBV20-1 and TRBJ2-7, with no clear D. CDR3 length: 11 amino acids. V was cut by 4 bases and J by 5 bases, with 9 bases left in between. Looked up from germline, CDR1 is DFQATT and CDR2 is SNEGSKA (reference sequence).

The V call is TRBV28, the J call TRBJ2-1; 11 positions match TRBD1. Trimming removed 1 base from V and 6 bases from J; junction bases left unmatched: 5. This CDR3 has 16 amino acids. Germline V lookup: CDR1 MDHEN, CDR2 SYDVKM. In nucleotides, the CDR3 is TGTGCCAGCAGTTTATCTGGACAGGGGGCGGGCAATGAGCAGTTCTTC. It codes for CASSLSGQGAGNEQFF. Variable domain in full (rest from reference TRBV28 and TRBJ2-1): DVKVTQSSRYLVKRTGEKVFLECVQDMDHENMFWYRQDPGLGLRLIYFSYDVKMKEKGDIPEGYSVSREKKERFSLILESASTNQTSMYLCASSLSGQGAGNEQFFGPGTRLTVL.

The chain has TRBV6-5 and TRBJ2-7; a weak D match, TRBD1 (5 bases). Looked up from germline, CDR1 is MNHEY and CDR2 is SVGAGI. CDR3 length equals 15 residues. V gave up 6 bases and J gave up 0 bases, with 15 bases separating them. CDR3 residues: CASSSTGVSSYEQYF. The CDR3 nucleotides are TGTGCCAGCAGCAGTACAGGAGTTAGCTCCTACGAGCAGTACTTC.

The rearrangement links TRBV29-1 to TRBJ2-7, with 8 bases that match TRBD2. This CDR3 has 13 amino acids. Germline V lookup: CDR1 SQVTM, CDR2 ANQGSEA. V dropped 7 bases and J dropped 6; count of bases not matched to a gene: 11. The CDR3 DNA is TGCAGCGGGCTGGGTCCGGGAGGGAGCGAGCAGTACTTC. Protein sequence: CSGLGPGGSEQYF.

This chain links TRBV2 with TRBJ1-3, with unresolved D. Trimming left V 1 base short and J 4 bases short, with 5 bases between. The V gene's germline CDR1 is SNHLY and CDR2 FYNNEI. The CDR3 totals 13 residues. CDR3 sequence: CASSEENGNTIYF. The CDR3 coding sequence is TGTGCCAGCAGTGAAGAAAACGGAAACACCATATATTTT.

The CDR3, as DNA: TGCGCCAGCAGTCAATCGACGTCCCACCATCAGCCCCAGCATTTT. Protein product: CASSQSTSHHQPQHF. The chain recombines TRBV23-1 with TRBJ1-5; D remains ambiguous. TRBV23-1 is assigned to the ORF class and has an uncertain function. Trimming stripped 0 bases from V and 5 bases from J, with 11 bases between. The CDR3 is 15 amino acids.